This entry lists 5 T cell receptor beta chains sequenced from one sample in a study of identical twins. A single record per CDR3 protein comes from TCRdb applying MiXCR to the 5' RACE reads. In the table there are 1,800,000 or so distinct CDR3 sequences, roughly 35% of which are singletons. Sequencing was done on a sample of cord blood. The receptors here all came from a newborn girl in good health.

This chain joins TRBV27 and TRBJ2-7; D is perhaps TRBD1 (6 bases). CDR1 is MNHEY and CDR2 is SMNVEV in the germline V gene (reference sequence). The CDR3 spans 15 residues. The V end was cut by 3 bases, the J end by 7 bases, with 19 bases between. The CDR3 sequence: CASSLSGHLYNEQYF. The CDR3 bases are TGTGCCAGCAGTTTGTCGGGACACCTCTACAATGAGCAGTACTTC.

This clonotype has ten or more counts. The rearrangement joins TRBV2 to TRBJ2-1, with a weak D call TRBD2 (6 bases). This CDR3 comprises 14 residues. CDR1 and CDR2 (germline): SNHLY, FYNNEI. Trimming pared 6 bases from V and 0 bases from J, leaving 9 bases between. CDR3 coding DNA: TGTGCCAGCAGGGCGACTAGCTCCTACAATGAGCAGTTCTTC. Encoded protein: CASRATSSYNEQFF.

A few counts support this clonotype. The rearrangement joins TRBV2 to TRBJ2-5; D might be TRBD1 (5 bases). The J call may not be correct, given that the DNA end is closer to TRBJ2-7. The germline gives CDR1 SNHLY, CDR2 FYNNEI. The CDR3 totals 11 residues. CDR3 loop: CASRGVGEQYF. The CDR3 bases are TGTGCCAGCAGAGGGGTCGGCGAGCAGTACTTC.

This chain uses TRBV29-1 with TRBJ2-6, with unresolved D. The CDR3 has 13 residues. With 5 bases removed from V and 2 bases from J, the gap between germline ends came to 7 bases. The V gene's germline CDR1 is SQVTM and CDR2 ANQGSEA. The CDR3 is CSVYHTGANVLTF. CDR3 DNA: TGCAGCGTTTACCACACTGGGGCCAACGTCCTGACTTTC.

The chain has TRBV3-1 and TRBJ2-1; 8 nucleotides match TRBD2. J gave up 6 bases and V 1 base, and 11 bases lay outside the gene matches. CDR3 size: 17 residues. Germline-derived CDR1 and CDR2 are LGHDT and YNNKEL (reference sequence). Here the CDR3 DNA reads TGTGCCAGCAGCCAAGCCCTGCGGGGACTAGTGGCCAATGAGCAGTTCTTC. It encodes CASSQALRGLVANEQFF.